This T cell receptor beta chain was observed in a study of blood T cell repertoires in COVID-19. Germline values: CDR1 SGHRS, CDR2 YFSETQ. Trimming stripped 0 bases from V and 7 bases from J, with 14 bases between. The CDR3 loop spans 16 amino acids. Across 20 to 25 US areas, participants ranged in age from roughly 18 to 95 years. Using immunoSEQ multiplex PCR, the repertoire was profiled, and TCRdb retains in-frame clones only, with some absent. The sample records more than 250,000 clones, around 87% being singletons. The TCR comes from a woman under 40 who had recovered from COVID-19. V and J are TRBV5-1 and TRBJ1-6, with D perhaps matching TRBD1 (6 bases). The sequenced sample consisted of PBMCs or T cells enriched from blood (not recorded which). CDR3 amino acids: CASSLATTGGNSPLHF. The CDR3 DNA sequence: TGCGCCAGCAGCTTGGCCACGACAGGAGGAAATTCACCCCTCCACTTT.